The entry below gives a single T cell receptor (beta chain) sequence along with its context. Its antigen is as yet unknown. Sample time point: persistent/refractory GD, antithyroid drugs over 5 years with positive TRAb. There was RNA extracted from PBMCs, and the TCR library was made from it. This entry comes from a study of regulatory T cells in long-lasting Graves disease. CDR3-region Arm-PCR and iRepertoire HTBI primers produced the TCR beta libraries. TCRdb re-called the multiplex PCR reads through MiXCR, storing one row per CDR3 protein. The table lists about 660,000 distinct CDR3 sequences, 25% to 35% of them singletons. CDR1 and CDR2 from the germline V gene are LNHDA and SQIVND (reference sequence). The V gene lost 1 base and the J gene lost 4 bases, with 10 bases spanning the gap. The CDR3 loop spans 15 amino acids. Study-level results: Newly diagnosed patients shared 966 public clonotypes; persistent patients shared about 2,500.

This specimen was peripheral blood mononuclear cells (PBMCs), taken when the disease was refractory, from a patient treated with antithyroid drugs. The chain links TRBV19 to TRBJ1-4; D call uncertain. The receptor comes from a female donor with Graves disease. The DNA of the CDR3 is TGTGCCAGTAGTATAGGCGGCAGTTATAATGAAAAACTGTTTTTT. Translating it yields CASSIGGSYNEKLFF.